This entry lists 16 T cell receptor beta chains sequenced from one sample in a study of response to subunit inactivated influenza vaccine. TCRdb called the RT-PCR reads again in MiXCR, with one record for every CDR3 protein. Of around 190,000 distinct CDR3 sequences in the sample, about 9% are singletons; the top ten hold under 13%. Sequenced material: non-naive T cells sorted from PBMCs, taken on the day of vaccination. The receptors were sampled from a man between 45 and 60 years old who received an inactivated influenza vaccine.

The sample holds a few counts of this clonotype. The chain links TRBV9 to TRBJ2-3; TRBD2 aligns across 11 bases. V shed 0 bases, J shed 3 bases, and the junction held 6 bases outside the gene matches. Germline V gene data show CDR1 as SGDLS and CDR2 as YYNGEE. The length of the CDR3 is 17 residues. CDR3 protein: CASSVALLAGGTDTQYF. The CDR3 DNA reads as TGTGCCAGCAGCGTAGCCCTTCTAGCGGGAGGTACAGATACGCAGTATTTT.

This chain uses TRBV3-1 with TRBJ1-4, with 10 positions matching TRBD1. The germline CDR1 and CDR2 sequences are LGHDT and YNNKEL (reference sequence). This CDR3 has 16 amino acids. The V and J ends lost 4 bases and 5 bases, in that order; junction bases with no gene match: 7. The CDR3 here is CASSLAGTGANEKLFF. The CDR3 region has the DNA TGTGCCAGCAGCCTAGCCGGGACAGGGGCGAATGAAAAACTGTTTTTT.

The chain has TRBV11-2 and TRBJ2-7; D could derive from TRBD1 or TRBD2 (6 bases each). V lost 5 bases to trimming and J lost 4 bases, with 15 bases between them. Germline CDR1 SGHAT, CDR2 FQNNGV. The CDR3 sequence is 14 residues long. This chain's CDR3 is CASSARRGTYEQYF. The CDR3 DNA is TGTGCCAGCAGCGCAAGACGGGGGACATACGAGCAGTACTTC.

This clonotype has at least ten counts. The CDR3 DNA reads as TGTGCCAGCAGTGGGGGACAGAACTACGAGCAGTACTTC. It codes for CASSGGQNYEQYF. This chain joins TRBV6-1 and TRBJ2-7; 7 nucleotides match TRBD1. From germline, CDR1 is MNHNS and CDR2 SASEGT. This CDR3 contains 13 residues. V shed 4 bases and J 3 bases; nucleotides not matched to a gene: 3.

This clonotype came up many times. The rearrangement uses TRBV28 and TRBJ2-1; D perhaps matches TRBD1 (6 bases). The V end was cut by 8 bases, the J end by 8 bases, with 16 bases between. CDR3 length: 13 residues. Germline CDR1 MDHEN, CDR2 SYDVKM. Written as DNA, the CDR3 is TGTGCCAGCTCGCTCGTACAGGGCTATGAGCAGTTCTTC. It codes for CASSLVQGYEQFF. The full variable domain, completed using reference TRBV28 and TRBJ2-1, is DVKVTQSSRYLVKRTGEKVFLECVQDMDHENMFWYRQDPGLGLRLIYFSYDVKMKEKGDIPEGYSVSREKKERFSLILESASTNQTSMYLCASSLVQGYEQFFGPGTRLTVL.

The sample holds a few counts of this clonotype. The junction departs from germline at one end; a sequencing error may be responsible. The CDR3 DNA reads TGTGCCAACAGCGGCGGGACAGAGAACTACGAGCAGTACTTC. Translated: CANSGGTENYEQYF. This chain links TRBV7-6 with TRBJ2-7, with a possible D match to TRBD1 (7 bases). CDR3 size: 14 residues. CDR1 SGHVS and CDR2 FNYEAQ come from the germline V gene.

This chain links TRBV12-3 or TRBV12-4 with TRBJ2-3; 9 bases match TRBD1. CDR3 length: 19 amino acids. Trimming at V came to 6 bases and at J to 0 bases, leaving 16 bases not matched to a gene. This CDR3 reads CASRRPTGGGGGSTDTQYF. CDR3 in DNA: TGTGCCAGCAGACGCCCGACAGGGGGTGGCGGGGGAAGCACAGATACGCAGTATTTT.

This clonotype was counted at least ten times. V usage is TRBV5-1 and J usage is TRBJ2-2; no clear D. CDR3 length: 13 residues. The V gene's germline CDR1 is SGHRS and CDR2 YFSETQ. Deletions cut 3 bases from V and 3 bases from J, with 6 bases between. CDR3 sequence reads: CASSSYYTGELFF. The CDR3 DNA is TGCGCCAGCAGCTCCTACTACACCGGGGAGCTGTTTTTT.

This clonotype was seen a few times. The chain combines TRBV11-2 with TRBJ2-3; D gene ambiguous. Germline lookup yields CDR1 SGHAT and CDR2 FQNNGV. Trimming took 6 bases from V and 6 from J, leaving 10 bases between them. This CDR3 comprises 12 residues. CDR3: CASRPVGDTQYF. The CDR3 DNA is TGTGCCAGCAGGCCCGTTGGCGATACGCAGTATTTT.

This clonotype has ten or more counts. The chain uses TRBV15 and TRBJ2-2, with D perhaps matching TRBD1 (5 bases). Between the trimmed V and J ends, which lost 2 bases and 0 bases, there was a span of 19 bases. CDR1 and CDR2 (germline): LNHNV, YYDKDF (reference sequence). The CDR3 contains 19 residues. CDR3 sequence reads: CATSRSLTSQGTNTGELFF. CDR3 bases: TGTGCCACCAGCAGATCCCTCACAAGCCAGGGTACGAACACCGGGGAGCTGTTTTTT.

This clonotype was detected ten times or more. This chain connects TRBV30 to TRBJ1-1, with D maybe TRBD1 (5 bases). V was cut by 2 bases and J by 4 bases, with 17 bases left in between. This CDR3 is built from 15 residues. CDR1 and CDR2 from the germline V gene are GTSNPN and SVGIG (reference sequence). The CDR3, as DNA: TGTGCCTGGAGTCCGGGACCAGGACGCGGCACTGAAGCTTTCTTT. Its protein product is CAWSPGPGRGTEAFF.

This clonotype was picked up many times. The CDR3 nucleotides read TGTGCCAGCGCAGACACGGGGAATGAAAAACTGTTTTTT. It codes for CASADTGNEKLFF. The V call is TRBV12-3 or TRBV12-4, the J call TRBJ1-4; D ambiguous. Between the trimmed V and J ends, which lost 8 bases and 5 bases, there was a span of 12 bases. This CDR3 is 13 amino acids long.

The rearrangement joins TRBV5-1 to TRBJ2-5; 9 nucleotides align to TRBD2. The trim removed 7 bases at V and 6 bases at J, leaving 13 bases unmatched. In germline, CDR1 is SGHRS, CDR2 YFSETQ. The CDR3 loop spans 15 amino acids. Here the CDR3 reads CASYAGDAGGKTQYF. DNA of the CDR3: TGCGCCAGCTACGCGGGGGACGCGGGAGGGAAGACCCAGTACTTC. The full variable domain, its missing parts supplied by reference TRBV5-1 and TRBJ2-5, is KAGVTQTPRYLIKTRGQQVTLSCSPISGHRSVSWYQQTPGQGLQFLFEYFSETQRNKGNFPGRFSGRQFSNSRSEMNVSTLELGDSALYLCASYAGDAGGKTQYFGPGTRLLVL.

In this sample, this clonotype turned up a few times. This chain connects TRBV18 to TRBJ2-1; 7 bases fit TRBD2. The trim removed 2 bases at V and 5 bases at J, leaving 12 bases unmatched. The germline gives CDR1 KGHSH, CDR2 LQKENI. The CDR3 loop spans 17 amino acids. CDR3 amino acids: CASSPSGRGGLNNEQFF. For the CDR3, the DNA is TGTGCCAGCTCACCATCCGGCCGCGGGGGACTTAACAATGAGCAGTTCTTC.

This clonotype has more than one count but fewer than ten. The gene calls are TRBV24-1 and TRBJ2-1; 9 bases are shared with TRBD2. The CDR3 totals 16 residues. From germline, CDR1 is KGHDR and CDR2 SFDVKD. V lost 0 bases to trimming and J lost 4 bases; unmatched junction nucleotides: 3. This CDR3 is CATSDLGGRGYNEQFF. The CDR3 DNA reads TGTGCCACCAGTGATTTGGGCGGGAGGGGGTACAATGAGCAGTTCTTC.

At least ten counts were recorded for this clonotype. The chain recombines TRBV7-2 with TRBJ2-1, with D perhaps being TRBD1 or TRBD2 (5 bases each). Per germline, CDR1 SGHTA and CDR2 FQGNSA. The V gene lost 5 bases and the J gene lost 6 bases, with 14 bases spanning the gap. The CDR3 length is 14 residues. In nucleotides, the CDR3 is TGTGCCAGCAGCCTTCCTAAGGGGAGCAATGAGCAGTTCTTC. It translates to CASSLPKGSNEQFF.